This T cell receptor beta chain was sequenced for a study of cytomegalovirus exposure and HLA in healthy donors. Study results and limitations: The study listed approximately 160 cytomegalovirus-associated TCR beta chains. The majority of TCR sequences were rare, yet some public TCRs appeared in many donors. TCR clusters originating in the first cohort tended to co-occur in the 110 or so validation repertoires, according to a later analysis.

Assay used: immunoSEQ multiplex PCR; TCRdb lists only in-frame clones, some missing. The sample contains 150,000 to 200,000 clones, about 82% of which appear only once. Comments on this clone: Its matching antigen is unknown.

This CDR3 comprises 16 residues. Sequencing input: PBMCs. The TCR sequence derives from a man aged 25 to 45 in good health and CMV-seropositive. The chain uses TRBV21-1 and TRBJ1-1; TRBD1, as called in the table, went unchecked against the DNA. TRBV21-1 is flagged as a pseudogene. CDR3 in DNA: TGTGCCAGCAGCAAAGCTGACAGGGGGCGAGACACTGAAGCTTTCTTT. It specifies CASSKADRGRDTEAFF.